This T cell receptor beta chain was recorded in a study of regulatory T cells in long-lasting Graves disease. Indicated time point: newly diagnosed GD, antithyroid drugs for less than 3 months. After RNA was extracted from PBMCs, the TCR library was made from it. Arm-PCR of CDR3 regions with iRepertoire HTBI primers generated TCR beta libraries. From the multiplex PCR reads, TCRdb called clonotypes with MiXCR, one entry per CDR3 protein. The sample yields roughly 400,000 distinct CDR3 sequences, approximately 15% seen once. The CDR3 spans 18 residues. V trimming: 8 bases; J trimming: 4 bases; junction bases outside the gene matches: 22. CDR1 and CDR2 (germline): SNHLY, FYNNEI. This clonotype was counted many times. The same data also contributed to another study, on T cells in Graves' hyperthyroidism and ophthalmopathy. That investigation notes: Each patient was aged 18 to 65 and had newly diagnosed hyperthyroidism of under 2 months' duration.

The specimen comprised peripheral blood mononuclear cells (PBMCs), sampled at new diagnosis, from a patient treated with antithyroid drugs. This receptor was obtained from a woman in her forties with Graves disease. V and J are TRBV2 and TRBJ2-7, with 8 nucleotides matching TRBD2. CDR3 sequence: CASATSGELAVNQYEQYF. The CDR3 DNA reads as TGTGCCAGCGCCACCTCCGGAGAACTAGCGGTGAACCAATACGAGCAGTACTTC.